This TCR beta chain is drawn from a study of T cell responses to AZD1222 COVID-19 vaccine. Overall study results and limits: White British ancestry dominated among donors, who included more females, and clonal diversity was possibly underestimated.

Of note for this clone: The antigen is unknown.

V gave up 3 bases and J gave up 1 base; unmatched junction bases: 6. Germline V CDR1 and CDR2: MGHRA, YSYEKL. This CDR3 has 16 amino acids. TCRdb's table, derived via immunoSEQ multiplex PCR, lists solely in-frame clones and lacks some. The sample contains roughly 110,000 clones, roughly 90% of which appear only once. This material consisted of peripheral blood, taken on day 0 of AZD1222 vaccination. The chain is built from TRBV4-1 and TRBJ2-1; 7 bases are a match to TRBD2. This TCR was recovered from an adult in good health. CDR3 DNA sequence: TGCGCCAGCAGCCAGCAACTAGCGCTGTCCTACAATGAGCAGTTCTTC. Translation gives CASSQQLALSYNEQFF.